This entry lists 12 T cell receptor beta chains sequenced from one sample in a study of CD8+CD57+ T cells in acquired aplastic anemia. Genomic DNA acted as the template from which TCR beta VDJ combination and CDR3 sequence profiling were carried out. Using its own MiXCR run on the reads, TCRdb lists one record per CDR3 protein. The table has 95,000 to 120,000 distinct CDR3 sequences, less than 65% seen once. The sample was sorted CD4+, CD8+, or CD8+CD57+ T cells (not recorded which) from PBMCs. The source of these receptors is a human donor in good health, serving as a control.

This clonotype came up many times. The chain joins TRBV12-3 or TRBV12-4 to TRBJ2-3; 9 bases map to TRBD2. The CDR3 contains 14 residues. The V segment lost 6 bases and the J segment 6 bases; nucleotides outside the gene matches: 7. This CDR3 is CASSPGTSLDTQYF. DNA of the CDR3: TGTGCCAGCAGCCCCGGGACTAGCCTGGATACGCAGTATTTT.

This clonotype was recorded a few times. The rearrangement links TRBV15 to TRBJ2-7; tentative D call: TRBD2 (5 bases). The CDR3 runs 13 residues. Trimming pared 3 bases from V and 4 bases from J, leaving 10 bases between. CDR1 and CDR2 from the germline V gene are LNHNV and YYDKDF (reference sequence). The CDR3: CATSRDRGYEQYF. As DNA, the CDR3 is TGTGCCACCAGCAGGGACCGCGGGTACGAGCAGTACTTC.

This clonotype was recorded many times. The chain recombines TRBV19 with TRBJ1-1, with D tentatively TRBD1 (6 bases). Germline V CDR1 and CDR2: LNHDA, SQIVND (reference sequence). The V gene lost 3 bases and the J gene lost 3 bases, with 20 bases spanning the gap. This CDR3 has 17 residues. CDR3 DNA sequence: TGTGCCAGTAGTATCGTGGGGGCAGGGAGGGATCACACTGAAGCTTTCTTT. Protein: CASSIVGAGRDHTEAFF.

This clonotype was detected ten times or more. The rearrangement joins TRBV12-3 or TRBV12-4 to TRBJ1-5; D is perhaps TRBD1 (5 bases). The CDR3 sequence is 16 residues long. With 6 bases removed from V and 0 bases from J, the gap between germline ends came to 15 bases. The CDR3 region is CASSHSWDLSNQPQHF. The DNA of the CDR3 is TGTGCCAGCAGCCACTCATGGGACCTTAGCAATCAGCCCCAGCATTTT.

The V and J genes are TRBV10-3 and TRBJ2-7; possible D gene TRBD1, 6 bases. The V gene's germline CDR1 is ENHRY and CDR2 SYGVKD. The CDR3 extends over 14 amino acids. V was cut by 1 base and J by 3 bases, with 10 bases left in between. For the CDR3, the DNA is TGTGCCATCAGTGAGTTGGGGACAATCTACGAGCAGTACTTC. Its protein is CAISELGTIYEQYF.

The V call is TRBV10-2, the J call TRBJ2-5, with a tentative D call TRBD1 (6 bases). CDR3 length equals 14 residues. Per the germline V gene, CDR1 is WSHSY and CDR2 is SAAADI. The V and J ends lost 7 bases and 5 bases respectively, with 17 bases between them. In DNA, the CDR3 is TGCGCCAGCAATGGACAGACACTAGGGGAGACCCAGTACTTC. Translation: CASNGQTLGETQYF.

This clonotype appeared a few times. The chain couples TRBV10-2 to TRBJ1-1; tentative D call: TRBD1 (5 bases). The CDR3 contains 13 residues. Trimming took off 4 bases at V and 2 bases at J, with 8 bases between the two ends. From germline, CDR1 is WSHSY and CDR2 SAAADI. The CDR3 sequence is CASSGTTNTEAFF. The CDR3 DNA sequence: TGCGCCAGCAGTGGGACAACCAACACTGAAGCTTTCTTT.

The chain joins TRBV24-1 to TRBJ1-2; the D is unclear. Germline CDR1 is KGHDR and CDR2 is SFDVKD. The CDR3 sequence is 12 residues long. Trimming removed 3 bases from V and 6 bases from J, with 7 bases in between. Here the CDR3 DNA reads TGTGCCACCAGTGATCCTGGGCATGGCTACACCTTC. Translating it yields CATSDPGHGYTF.

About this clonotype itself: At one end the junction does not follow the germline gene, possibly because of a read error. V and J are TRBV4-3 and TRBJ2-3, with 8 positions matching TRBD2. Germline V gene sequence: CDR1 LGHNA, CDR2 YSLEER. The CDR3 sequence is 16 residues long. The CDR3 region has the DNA TGCGCCAGCAGCCAAGACCTAGCGGGTCCCACCTACGAGCAGTACTTT. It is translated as CASSQDLAGPTYEQYF.

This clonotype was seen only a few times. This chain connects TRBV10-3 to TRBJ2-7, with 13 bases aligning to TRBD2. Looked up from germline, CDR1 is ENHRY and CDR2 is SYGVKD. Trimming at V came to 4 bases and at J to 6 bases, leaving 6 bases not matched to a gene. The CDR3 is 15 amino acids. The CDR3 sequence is CAISATSGRTGEQYF. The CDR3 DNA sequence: TGTGCCATCAGTGCGACTAGCGGGAGGACCGGCGAGCAGTACTTC.

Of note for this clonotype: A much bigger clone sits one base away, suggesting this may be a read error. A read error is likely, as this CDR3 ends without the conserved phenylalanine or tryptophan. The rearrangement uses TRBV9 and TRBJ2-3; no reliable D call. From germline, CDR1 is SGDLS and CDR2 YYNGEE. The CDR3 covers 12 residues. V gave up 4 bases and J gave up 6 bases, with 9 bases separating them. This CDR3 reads CASSFREDTQYS. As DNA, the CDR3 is TGTGCCAGCAGCTTTCGAGAGGATACGCAGTATTCT.

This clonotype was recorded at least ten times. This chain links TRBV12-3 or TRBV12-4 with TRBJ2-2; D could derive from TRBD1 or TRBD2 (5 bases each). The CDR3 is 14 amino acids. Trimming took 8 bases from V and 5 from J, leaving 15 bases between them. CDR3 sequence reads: CASSPGAITGELFF. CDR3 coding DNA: TGTGCCAGCTCTCCCGGGGCGATTACCGGGGAGCTGTTTTTT.